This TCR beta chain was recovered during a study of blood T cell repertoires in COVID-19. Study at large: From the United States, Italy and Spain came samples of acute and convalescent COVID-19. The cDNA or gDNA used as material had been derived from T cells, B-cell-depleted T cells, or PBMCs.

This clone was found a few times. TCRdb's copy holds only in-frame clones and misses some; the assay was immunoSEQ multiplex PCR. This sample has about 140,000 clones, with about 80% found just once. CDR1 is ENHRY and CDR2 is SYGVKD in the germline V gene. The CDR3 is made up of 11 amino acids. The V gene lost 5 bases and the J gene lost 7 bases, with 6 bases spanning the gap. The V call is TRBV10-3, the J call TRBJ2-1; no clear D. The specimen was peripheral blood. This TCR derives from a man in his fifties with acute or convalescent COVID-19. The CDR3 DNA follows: TGTGCCATCAGTCTAGGAAATGAGCAGTTCTTC. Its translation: CAISLGNEQFF.